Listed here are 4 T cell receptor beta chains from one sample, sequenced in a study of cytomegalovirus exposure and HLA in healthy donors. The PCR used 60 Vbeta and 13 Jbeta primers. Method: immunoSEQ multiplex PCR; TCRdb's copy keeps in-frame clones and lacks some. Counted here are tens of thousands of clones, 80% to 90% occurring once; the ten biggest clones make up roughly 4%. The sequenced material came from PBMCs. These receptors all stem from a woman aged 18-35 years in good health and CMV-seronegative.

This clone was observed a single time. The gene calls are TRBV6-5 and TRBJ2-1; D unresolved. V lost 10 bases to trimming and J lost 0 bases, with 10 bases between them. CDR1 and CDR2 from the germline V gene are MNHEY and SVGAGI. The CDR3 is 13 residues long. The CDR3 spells CATKESSYNEQFF. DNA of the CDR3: TGTGCCACCAAAGAGAGCTCCTACAATGAGCAGTTCTTC.

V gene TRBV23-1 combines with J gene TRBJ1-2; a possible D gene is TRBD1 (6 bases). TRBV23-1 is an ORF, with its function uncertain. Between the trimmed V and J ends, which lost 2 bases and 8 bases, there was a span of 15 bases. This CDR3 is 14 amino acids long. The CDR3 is CASSQETGIEGYTF. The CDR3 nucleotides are TGCGCCAGCAGTCAAGAGACAGGCATTGAAGGCTACACCTTC.

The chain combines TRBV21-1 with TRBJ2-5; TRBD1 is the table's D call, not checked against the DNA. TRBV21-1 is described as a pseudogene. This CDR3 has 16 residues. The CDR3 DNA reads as TGTGCCAGAGCCAGGCGCAAGGACACCCGATGGGGGACCCAGTACTTC. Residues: CARARRKDTRWGTQYF.

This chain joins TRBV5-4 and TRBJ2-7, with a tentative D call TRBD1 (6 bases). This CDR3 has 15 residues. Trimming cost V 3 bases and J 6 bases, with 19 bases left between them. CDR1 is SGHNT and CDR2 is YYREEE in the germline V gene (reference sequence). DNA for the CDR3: TGTGCCAGCAGCTCAGGGACAATGAAGTCTGGCGAGCAGTACTTC. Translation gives CASSSGTMKSGEQYF.